This T cell receptor beta chain was sequenced in a study of neurological immune-mediated disorders. Germline CDR1 LNHDA, CDR2 SQIVND (reference sequence). The V end was cut by 7 bases, the J end by 5 bases, with 11 bases between. This CDR3 region has 13 residues. This clonotype was recorded a few times. No antigen is known for it. In TCRdb, the 5' RACE reads were re-called with MiXCR into one record per CDR3 protein. Among under 45,000 distinct CDR3 sequences listed, about 22% were seen once. Regarding the study as a whole: The study found the most TCR clonal expansion in HTLV-1-associated myelopathy and the least in multiple sclerosis, below healthy controls.

Noted time point: technical triplicate 3. The gene calls are TRBV19 and TRBJ1-4, with D hard to call. The sequenced sample consisted of PBMCs. The source of this sequence is a man aged 55 to 70 with HTLV-1-associated myelopathy (HAM/TSP). The CDR3 sequence is CASTHSLNEKLFF. CDR3 coding DNA: TGTGCCAGTACCCACAGCTTAAATGAAAAACTGTTTTTT.